Below, 3 T cell receptor beta chains from the same sample are listed, as sequenced in a study of shared clonotypes between healthy human individuals. Some clones are missing from TCRdb's copy, which holds only in-frame ones; the method was immunoSEQ multiplex PCR. This table holds about 2,200,000 clones, 85% to 95% found once. The naive CD8 population came from CD45RO-negative cells selected for CCR7, without terminally differentiated effector memory CD45RA+ cells. The specimen sequenced was naive CD8+ T cells from PBMCs. These receptors originate from a young man in good health. Some clones in this sample may be carry-over from other donors' samples.

The J gene is TRBJ2-1, the V gene TRBV11-2; the D gene is possibly TRBD1 (6 bases). CDR1 is SGHAT, CDR2 FQNNGV, per germline. The V and J ends lost 2 bases and 2 bases respectively, with 13 bases between them. The CDR3 contains 16 residues. In nucleotides, the CDR3 is TGTGCCAGCAGCTTACTAGGGGGACGAACCTACAATGAGCAGTTCTTC. Translated, it gives CASSLLGGRTYNEQFF.

The chain recombines TRBV29-1 with TRBJ2-7, with 13 bases matching TRBD2. This CDR3 contains 15 residues. J lost 5 bases, V lost 7 bases, and 11 bases had no gene match. Germline V lookup: CDR1 SQVTM, CDR2 ANQGSEA. The CDR3 DNA follows: TGCAGCGCCGGATCGGGACTAGCGGGAATCAACGAGCAGTACTTC. It yields the protein CSAGSGLAGINEQYF.

J is TRBJ2-2 and V is TRBV6-5; 8 nucleotides match TRBD1. V dropped 6 bases and J dropped 4; count of bases not matched to a gene: 4. This CDR3 comprises 14 residues. Per germline, CDR1 MNHEY and CDR2 SVGAGI. CDR3 bases: TGTGCCAGCAGCGACAGGGGCTTCACCGGGGAGCTGTTTTTT. Amino acid sequence: CASSDRGFTGELFF.